This T cell receptor beta chain was sequenced for a study of glioma-infiltrating T cells after dendritic cell vaccination. Time point defined: after dendritic cell vaccination, including at tumor progression/relapse. V lost 3 bases and J lost 8, with 17 bases in between. This CDR3 contains 15 residues. The germline CDR1 and CDR2 sequences are SEHNR and FQNEAQ (reference sequence). Primers: 60 V beta forward and 13 J beta reverse. TCRdb's copy holds only in-frame clones and misses some; the assay was immunoSEQ multiplex PCR. The repertoire has about 50,000 clones, approximately 91% of them found once; the top ten carry approximately 5.3%.

The chain links TRBV7-9 to TRBJ2-1; D is unresolved. This sequence was found in a human donor with glioblastoma. Sequencing was performed on blood, taken after dendritic cell vaccination. DNA of the CDR3: TGTGCCAGCAGCTTCCCGGAAGGTAGCCACCATGAGCAGTTCTTC. Translated, it gives CASSFPEGSHHEQFF.